Listed below are T cell receptor beta chains from one sample, sequenced in a study of beta chain features in type 1 diabetes. Only in-frame clones appear in the TCRdb table, and some are missing; sequencing was by immunoSEQ multiplex PCR. The sample includes 130,000 to 150,000 clones, 6.9% seen only once; the top ten take about 1.4%. Sequencing input: central memory CD4+ T cells from blood. Source of these receptors: a woman in her 30s in good health. Each CDR3 is given without its conserved first and last residue.

v_call	j_call	cdr3_aa
TRBV6-4	TRBJ2-3	ASSDWAGSADTQY
TRBV30	TRBJ2-1	AWGGLAGLEQF
TRBV7-2	TRBJ2-6	ASSAGLSGANVLT
TRBV6-6	TRBJ2-7	ASSYPREGAEQY
TRBV7-2	TRBJ2-5	ASTHGLAGSGRETQY
TRBV30	TRBJ2-7	AWSPQGSDSYEQY
TRBV4-1	TRBJ2-2	ASSQDGTVNTGELF
TRBV6-6	TRBJ1-2	AISLKEGPYGYT
TRBV19	TRBJ1-5	ASHSRTGVDQPQH
TRBV7-2	TRBJ2-7	ASSWDRGSYEQY
TRBV28	TRBJ1-1	ASRTTTGGSEAF
TRBV30	TRBJ2-7	AWSRDSSYEQY
TRBV28	TRBJ1-1	ASSRADEAF
TRBV7-2	TRBJ1-2	ASSLALLGDGYT
TRBV6-1	TRBJ2-1	ASSWVAGEGNEQF
TRBV19	TRBJ1-1	ASHPRENTEAF
TRBV7-9	TRBJ1-2	ASSPGQGNYGYT
TRBV11-2	TRBJ1-5	ASSISGAGQPQH
TRBV10-2	TRBJ2-7	ASSRTSGRAQRYEQY
TRBV4-3	TRBJ1-1	ASSQDPGVNTEAF
TRBV7-9	TRBJ2-7	ASSSSNGPYEQY
TRBV7-2	TRBJ2-3	ASSRRTSGGDTQY
TRBV11-1	TRBJ2-2	ASSTSSGSASGELF
TRBV28	TRBJ2-6	ASSNRGPGANVLT
TRBV28	TRBJ1-1	ASSPRYPGNTEAF
TRBV19	TRBJ2-5	ASSMGRNQETQY
TRBV6-5	TRBJ2-2	ASRGQTSTGELF
TRBV15	TRBJ2-1	ATSRAGLADNEQF
TRBV7-9	TRBJ1-1	ASSLGGKDTEAF
TRBV7-8	TRBJ2-5	ASSSTHKLPYQETQY
TRBV21-1	TRBJ2-3	ASRKREETDTQY
TRBV5-4	TRBJ2-3	ASSLGPGIDTQY
TRBV11-3	TRBJ2-6	ASSRGSGANVLT
TRBV20-1	TRBJ2-7	SANRDYEQY
TRBV9	TRBJ2-3	ASSVLNTDTQY
TRBV20-1	TRBJ2-7	SPTLAGLS
TRBV2	TRBJ1-5	ASSDRQGVQPQH
TRBV18	TRBJ2-7	ASSPQEGGDREQY
TRBV4-1	TRBJ2-7	ASSQVGGRAHEQY
TRBV28	TRBJ2-7	ASRTSFHEQY
TRBV7-3	TRBJ2-4	ASSLTTGGSIQY
TRBV7-3	TRBJ2-1	ASSLGLGLAGGNEQF
TRBV13	TRBJ2-5	ASSLEGSGSFQETQY
TRBV7-2	TRBJ2-1	ASSPTQTTEQF
TRBV7-3	TRBJ2-5	ASSLARLAGGETQY
TRBV11-2	TRBJ2-5	ASSETSGRSFQETQY
TRBV28	TRBJ2-7	ASTSGDSLVHEQY
TRBV7-9	TRBJ1-2	ASSLGTGDHGYT
TRBV11-2	TRBJ2-2	ASSLGQGKTGELF
TRBV7-6	TRBJ1-4	ASSSWGQAGRATNEKLF
TRBV29-1	TRBJ2-3	SVVGQAYTDTQY
TRBV6-1	TRBJ2-1	ASRAGGFVDEQF
TRBV5-5	TRBJ2-4	ASSDRTGINIQY
TRBV7-8	TRBJ2-5	ASSPGAGIETQY
TRBV9	TRBJ2-1	ASSANIRGDEQF